This passage covers 11 T cell receptor beta chains from one sample sequenced in a study of CD8+ T cells in alopecia areata. RNA extraction and reverse transcription yielded cDNA as sequencing template. The repertoire was sequenced with immunoSEQ multiplex PCR; TCRdb's copy has only in-frame clones and lacks some. Here the sample spans under 250,000 clones, 57% being singletons. This specimen was CD4+ T cells sorted from blood, taken at week 0. These TCRs come from a human donor with alopecia areata.

V gene TRBV30 combines with J gene TRBJ2-3; D is uncertain. CDR3 length: 12 residues. Trimming removed 4 bases from V and 3 bases from J, with 8 bases in between. CDR1 is GTSNPN and CDR2 is SVGIG in the germline V gene (reference sequence). This CDR3 reads CAWTRATDTQYF. CDR3 DNA: TGTGCCTGGACTAGAGCGACAGATACGCAGTATTTT. The entire variable domain, with the rest obtained from reference TRBV30 and TRBJ2-3, is as follows: SQTIHQWPATLVQPVGSPLSLECTVEGTSNPNLYWYRQAAGRGLQLLFYSVGIGQISSEVPQNLSASRPQDRQFILSSKKLLLSDSGFYLCAWTRATDTQYFGPGTRLTVL.

V is TRBV30 and J is TRBJ2-7; no firm D call. Trimming took off 4 bases at V and 0 bases at J, with 7 bases between the two ends. The CDR3 length is 12 residues. CDR1 and CDR2 from the germline V gene are GTSNPN and SVGIG (reference sequence). CDR3 sequence reads: CAWTKVSYEQYF. The CDR3 DNA is TGTGCCTGGACAAAGGTCTCCTACGAGCAGTACTTC.

This chain connects TRBV30 to TRBJ2-1; 10 positions agree with TRBD1. The CDR3 covers 16 residues. The J segment lost 6 bases and the V segment lost 3 bases, leaving 11 bases of the junction unmatched. Germline lookup yields CDR1 GTSNPN and CDR2 SVGIG (reference sequence). Written as DNA, the CDR3 is TGTGCCTGGAGACCTCGACAGGGGGCGGTTAGCAATGAGCAGTTCTTC. Amino acids: CAWRPRQGAVSNEQFF.

V is TRBV15 and J is TRBJ1-3; D unresolved. The CDR3 totals 14 residues. Germline CDR1 and CDR2: LNHNV and YYDKDF (reference sequence). Trimming stripped 10 bases from V and 0 bases from J, with 13 bases between. CDR3 coding DNA: TGTGCCATCAGAGATGGGAGCTCTGGAAACACCATATATTTT. It codes for CAIRDGSSGNTIYF.

The CDR3 loop is CASRTGGNTEAFF. The CDR3 DNA follows: TGTGCCAGCCGAACAGGGGGGAACACTGAAGCTTTCTTT. The gene calls are TRBV2 and TRBJ1-1; TRBD1 matches 8 bases. This CDR3 is 13 amino acids long. Per the germline V gene, CDR1 is SNHLY and CDR2 is FYNNEI. V was clipped by 8 bases and J by 1 base; unmatched bases: 3.

Remarks on this clone: This specimen includes other DNA sequences encoding the same CDR3. The rearrangement uses TRBV15 and TRBJ2-7, with 10 bases that match TRBD1. CDR1 and CDR2 (germline): LNHNV, YYDKDF (reference sequence). Trimming took 5 bases from V and 4 from J; bases not matched to a gene: 5. The CDR3 has 14 residues. The CDR3 spells CATSRDRGSYEQYF. In DNA, the CDR3 is TGTGCCACCAGCCGGGACAGGGGATCGTACGAGCAGTACTTC.

The CDR3 here is CSDGQGRDEQFF. CDR3 in DNA: TGCAGCGACGGACAGGGGAGGGATGAGCAGTTCTTC. The chain uses TRBV29-1 and TRBJ2-1, with 9 nucleotides matching TRBD1. The V gene end was trimmed by 7 bases and the J gene end by 8 bases; junction bases not matched to a gene: 6. Per the germline V gene, CDR1 is SQVTM and CDR2 is ANQGSEA. The CDR3 contains 12 residues.

CDR3 sequence reads: CASSSTGSTDTQYF. The CDR3 DNA sequence: TGTGCCAGCAGCTCGACAGGGAGCACAGATACGCAGTATTTT. The genes are TRBV7-9 and TRBJ2-3; TRBD1 aligns across 7 bases. There are 14 residues in the CDR3. Germline V CDR1 and CDR2: SEHNR, FQNEAQ (reference sequence). V shed 4 bases, J shed 0 bases, and the junction held 1 base outside the gene matches. The complete variable domain, with remaining parts taken from reference TRBV7-9 and TRBJ2-3, reads DTGVSQNPRHKITKRGQNVTFRCDPISEHNRLYWYRQTLGQGPEFLTYFQNEAQLEKSRLLSDRFSAERPKGSFSTLEIQRTEQGDSAMYLCASSSTGSTDTQYFGPGTRLTVL.

This chain connects TRBV14 to TRBJ2-1; weak D call: TRBD1 (5 bases). CDR1 SGHDN and CDR2 FVKESK come from the germline V gene. V was trimmed by 1 base and J by 7 bases, leaving 20 bases between them. This CDR3 region has 17 residues. The CDR3 DNA sequence: TGTGCCAGCAGCCAAGCATTCGACAGCGTAAGCCCTAATGAGCAGTTCTTC. Translated, it gives CASSQAFDSVSPNEQFF.

This clone was found a few times. The chain couples TRBV6-5 to TRBJ2-7; possible D gene TRBD2, 6 bases. CDR1 is MNHEY, CDR2 SVGAGI, per germline. The ends were cut back, 6 bases at V and 6 bases at J, with 15 bases in the middle. This CDR3 region has 13 residues. CDR3 bases: TGTGCCAGCAGAAGGGACTCAAAGGGCGAGCAGTACTTC. Protein: CASRRDSKGEQYF.

This clone was found a few times. V and J are TRBV30 and TRBJ1-2; D is unclear. Trimming stripped 2 bases from V and 8 bases from J, with 12 bases between. The CDR3 runs to 12 residues. Germline V gives CDR1 GTSNPN, CDR2 SVGIG (reference sequence). CDR3 sequence: CAWSSAVGGYTF. Written as DNA, the CDR3 is TGTGCCTGGAGTTCTGCCGTCGGAGGCTACACCTTC.